This T cell receptor (beta chain) was profiled in a study of T cell responses to AZD1222 COVID-19 vaccine. Here immunoSEQ multiplex PCR was the method, and the copy in TCRdb shows in-frame clones only, minus some. In the table there are 90,000 to 150,000 clones, 70% to 85% of which are singletons. Germline CDR1 and CDR2: SNHLY and FYNNEI. Trimming left V 4 bases short and J 0 bases short, with 9 bases between. This CDR3 spans 14 amino acids. The V and J genes are TRBV2 and TRBJ1-2; D gene uncertain. The starting material was peripheral blood, obtained on day 0 of AZD1222 vaccination. The clonotype was recovered from an adult in good health. CDR3 nucleotide sequence: TGTGCCAGCAGTGCGGAGATAGCTAACTATGGCTACACCTTC. Its protein product is CASSAEIANYGYTF.